Sequencing of this T cell receptor beta chain was carried out in a study of T cell responses to AZD1222 COVID-19 vaccine. Repertoires were generated with immunoSEQ multiplex PCR, while TCRdb's copy carries only in-frame clones and drops some. The data contain 90,000 to 120,000 clones, 87% of them seen just once; the ten biggest clones take up approximately 4.8%. The CDR3 contains 13 residues. Germline CDR1 is LGHDT and CDR2 is YNNKEL (reference sequence). Trimming took off 4 bases at V and 11 bases at J, with 17 bases between the two ends. As concerns this clone: Antigen unknown.

Overall study findings and caveats: At baseline, seropositivity was found in only 6 or 7 AZD1222 recipients. The repertoires were collected only after the peak T cell response.

Sequences were derived from peripheral blood, sampled 28 days after the second AZD1222 dose. The V gene is TRBV3-1 (or the pseudogene TRBV3-2), the J gene TRBJ1-1; D may be TRBD1 (5 bases). The sequence came from an adult who received the AZD1222 COVID-19 vaccine. The CDR3 coding sequence is TGTGCCAGCAGCCCCGGGTCCGCTGAGGGGGCTTTCTTT. Encoded protein: CASSPGSAEGAFF.